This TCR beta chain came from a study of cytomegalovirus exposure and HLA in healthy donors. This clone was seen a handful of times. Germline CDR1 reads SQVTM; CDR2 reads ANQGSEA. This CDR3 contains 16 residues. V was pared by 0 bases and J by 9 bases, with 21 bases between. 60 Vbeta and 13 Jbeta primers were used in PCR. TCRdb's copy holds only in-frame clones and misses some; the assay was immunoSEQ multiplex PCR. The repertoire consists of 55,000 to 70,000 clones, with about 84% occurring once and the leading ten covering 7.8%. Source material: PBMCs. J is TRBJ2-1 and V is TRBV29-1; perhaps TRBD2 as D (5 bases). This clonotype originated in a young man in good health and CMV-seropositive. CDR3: CSVEEAYSLGGSEQFF. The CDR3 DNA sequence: TGCAGCGTTGAAGAGGCTTACTCACTAGGTGGGAGTGAGCAGTTCTTC.